The source of this T cell receptor (beta chain) is a study of cytomegalovirus exposure and HLA in healthy donors. General study points: Reported results showed that the classifier diagnosed cytomegalovirus status with high specificity and sensitivity. Three chains linked to CMV were shown in vitro to be specific for CMV antigens. The tendency of first-cohort TCR clusters to co-occur in the 120 or so validation repertoires was the finding of a later analysis.

Sequenced by immunoSEQ multiplex PCR; TCRdb stores in-frame clones only, minus some. The sample records 250,000 to 350,000 clones, 86% being singletons. Note on this clone: Its cognate antigen is unknown.

V was pared by 6 bases and J by 2 bases, with 7 bases of the junction left unmatched. Germline-derived CDR1 and CDR2 are MNHNS and SASEGT. The CDR3 runs 15 residues. Specimen: PBMCs. This receptor was obtained from a young woman in good health and CMV-seronegative. This chain joins TRBV6-1 and TRBJ2-3; 8 nucleotides agree with TRBD2. CDR3 bases: TGTGCCAGCAGCGCCCTAGCGGGCACCACAGATACGCAGTATTTT. It encodes CASSALAGTTDTQYF.